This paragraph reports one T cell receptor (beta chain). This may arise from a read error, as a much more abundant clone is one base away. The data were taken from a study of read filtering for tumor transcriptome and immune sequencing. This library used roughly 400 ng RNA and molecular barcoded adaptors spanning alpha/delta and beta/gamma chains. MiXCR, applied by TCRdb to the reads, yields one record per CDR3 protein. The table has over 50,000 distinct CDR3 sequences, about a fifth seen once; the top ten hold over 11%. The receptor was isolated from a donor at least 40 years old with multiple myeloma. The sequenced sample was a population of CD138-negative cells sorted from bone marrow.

The CDR3 DNA follows: TGCAGCGGGGACGGGTCGGCCAAAAACGTTCAGTACTTC. Its protein is CSGDGSAKNVQYF. This chain connects TRBV20-1 to TRBJ2-4, with D perhaps matching TRBD1 or TRBD2 (5 bases each). This CDR3 has 13 residues. Germline CDR1 is DFQATT and CDR2 is SNEGSKA (reference sequence).